One and the same sample provided the 30 T cell receptor beta chains below, sequenced in a study of blood T cell repertoires in COVID-19. Sequencing used immunoSEQ multiplex PCR; TCRdb keeps in-frame clones, though not all of them. There are around 400,000 clones in the sample; roughly four fifths occur only once, and approximately 5% lies in the top ten. Sequenced input: PBMCs or T cells enriched from blood (not recorded which). These receptors were obtained from a woman aged 50 to 60 who had recovered from COVID-19.

The gene calls are TRBV5-4 and TRBJ2-7; 11 bases are shared with TRBD2. This CDR3 is built from 17 residues. Germline CDR1 SGHNT, CDR2 YYREEE (reference sequence). With V trimmed by 2 bases and J by 2 bases, 9 bases remained unmatched. CDR3 sequence reads: CASSLGLAGKNAYEQYF. In DNA, the CDR3 is TGTGCCAGCAGCTTAGGACTAGCGGGTAAGAACGCCTACGAGCAGTACTTC.

The chain employs TRBV2 and TRBJ1-2; D uncertain. Germline CDR1 and CDR2: SNHLY and FYNNEI. V lost 5 bases and J lost 3, with 19 bases in between. CDR3 size: 16 residues. The DNA for the CDR3 is TGTGCCAGCAGTACACCAGGTGGCCGTACTCACTATGGCTACACCTTC. This codes for CASSTPGGRTHYGYTF.

The V call is TRBV19, the J call TRBJ1-5; tentatively, D is TRBD1 (6 bases). V lost 4 bases and J lost 0, with 16 bases in between. The germline CDR1 and CDR2 sequences are LNHDA and SQIVND (reference sequence). The CDR3 loop spans 17 amino acids. The CDR3 DNA follows: TGTGCCAGTAGTAGCCCCCGGACAGACGATAGCAATCAGCCCCAGCATTTT. This gives the protein CASSSPRTDDSNQPQHF.

The V and J genes are TRBV9 and TRBJ1-2; TRBD1 agrees at 7 bases. The junction had 9 bases not matched to a gene; V was cut back by 0 bases and J by 4 bases. Germline CDR1 SGDLS, CDR2 YYNGEE. The length of the CDR3 is 16 residues. In DNA, the CDR3 is TGTGCCAGCAGCGTAGCTGACAGGGAAGGAGGCTATGGCTACACCTTC. Its protein product is CASSVADREGGYGYTF.

This chain joins TRBV3-1 (or the pseudogene TRBV3-2) and TRBJ1-1, with a tentative D call TRBD1 (5 bases). The V gene's germline CDR1 is LGHDT and CDR2 YNNKEL (reference sequence). CDR3 size: 15 residues. V dropped 0 bases and J dropped 11 bases, with 19 bases sitting between them. CDR3 protein: CASSQEALGPKGAFF. For the CDR3, the DNA is TGTGCCAGCAGCCAAGAGGCCCTGGGGCCGAAGGGCGCTTTCTTT.

A word on this clone: Different DNA sequences within this sample yield the same CDR3. The chain combines TRBV18 with TRBJ2-1; 12 bases map to TRBD2. Germline V gene data show CDR1 as KGHSH and CDR2 as LQKENI. V was pared by 6 bases and J by 4 bases, with 4 bases of the junction left unmatched. CDR3 length: 15 residues. CDR3 loop: CASSPLAGGYNEQFF. The CDR3 coding sequence is TGTGCCAGCTCGCCCCTAGCGGGGGGGTACAATGAGCAGTTCTTC.

This sequence joins TRBV7-9 and TRBJ1-2; no reliable D call. The germline gives CDR1 SEHNR, CDR2 FQNEAQ (reference sequence). CDR3 length equals 13 residues. The V end was cut by 7 bases, the J end by 7 bases, with 16 bases between. The CDR3 spells CASNARGMSGYTF. The CDR3 region has the DNA TGTGCCAGCAACGCGCGGGGAATGAGTGGCTACACCTTC.

This clone was counted between two and nine times. The V gene is TRBV19, the J gene TRBJ2-7; TRBD1 aligns across 7 bases. CDR3 length equals 14 residues. Germline values: CDR1 LNHDA, CDR2 SQIVND (reference sequence). The junction had 5 bases not matched to a gene; V was cut back by 4 bases and J by 2 bases. CDR3 nucleotides: TGTGCCAGTAGTAATCGGGACAGAGCCTACGAGCAGTACTTC. Translation: CASSNRDRAYEQYF.

The V and J genes are TRBV7-9 and TRBJ1-1, with D possibly being TRBD1 (5 bases). The ends were cut back, 5 bases at V and 6 bases at J, with 10 bases in the middle. The CDR3 extends over 12 amino acids. In germline, CDR1 is SEHNR, CDR2 FQNEAQ (reference sequence). CDR3 protein: CASSQSGAEAFF. For the CDR3, the DNA is TGTGCCAGCAGCCAGTCGGGGGCTGAAGCTTTCTTT.

The chain carries TRBV11-2 and TRBJ2-7, with TRBD2 matching over 8 bases. The CDR3 is 15 residues long. The V and J ends lost 1 base and 0 bases, in that order; junction bases with no gene match: 2. CDR1 and CDR2 (germline): SGHAT, FQNNGV. CDR3 sequence (DNA): TGTGCCAGCAGCTTAGGTAGCGGGGTCTCCTACGAGCAGTACTTC. Translated, it gives CASSLGSGVSYEQYF. The full variable domain, in which reference TRBV11-2 and TRBJ2-7 provide the parts outside the CDR3, is EAGVAQSPRYKIIEKRQSVAFWCNPISGHATLYWYQQILGQGPKLLIQFQNNGVVDDSQLPKDRFSAERLKGVDSTLKIQPAKLEDSAVYLCASSLGSGVSYEQYFGPGTRLTVT.

This clone was seen only once. The rearrangement uses TRBV5-1 and TRBJ2-7, with D possibly TRBD2 on 7 matching bases. In germline, CDR1 is SGHRS, CDR2 YFSETQ. The CDR3 has 15 residues. With 0 bases removed from V and 2 bases from J, the gap between germline ends came to 12 bases. The CDR3 here is CASSLEGGIPYEQYF. As DNA, the CDR3 is TGCGCCAGCAGCTTGGAGGGGGGGATCCCCTACGAGCAGTACTTC.

The chain has TRBV30 and TRBJ1-5; 9 bases agree with TRBD1. The V and J ends lost 5 bases and 5 bases, in that order; junction bases with no gene match: 4. The CDR3 consists of 13 residues. The germline V gene has CDR1 GTSNPN and CDR2 SVGIG (reference sequence). The DNA for the CDR3 is TGTGCCTGGGGGACAGGGATAGATCAGCCCCAGCATTTT. Its protein product is CAWGTGIDQPQHF.

CDR3 sequence reads: CASSLIGGEVVEQYF. CDR3 coding DNA: TGTGCCAGCAGCCTCATTGGGGGGGAGGTGGTGGAGCAGTACTTC. The J gene is TRBJ2-7, the V gene TRBV7-9, with TRBD2 matching 7 bases. CDR1 and CDR2 from the germline V gene are SEHNR and FQNEAQ (reference sequence). V was pared by 5 bases and J by 7 bases, with 14 bases of the junction left unmatched. The CDR3 is made up of 15 amino acids. Complete variable domain (other parts from reference TRBV7-9 and TRBJ2-7): DTGVSQNPRHKITKRGQNVTFRCDPISEHNRLYWYRQTLGQGPEFLTYFQNEAQLEKSRLLSDRFSAERPKGSFSTLEIQRTEQGDSAMYLCASSLIGGEVVEQYFGPGTRLTVT.

The genes are TRBV30 and TRBJ2-3; 10 bases line up with TRBD2. The ends lost 6 bases at V and 0 bases at J; junction bases unmatched: 0. This CDR3 has 13 residues. CDR1 and CDR2 (germline): GTSNPN, SVGIG (reference sequence). The DNA of the CDR3 is TGTGCCTGTAGCGGGGGGAGCACAGATACGCAGTATTTT. Protein: CACSGGSTDTQYF.

The V and J genes are TRBV7-2 and TRBJ1-1, with TRBD1 matching 8 bases. CDR1 is SGHTA and CDR2 is FQGNSA in the germline V gene. Trimming at V came to 0 bases and at J to 4 bases, leaving 4 bases not matched to a gene. This CDR3 has 15 residues. The DNA for the CDR3 is TGTGCCAGCAGCTTAGCCAGGGGGCGGATCACTGAAGCTTTCTTT. It specifies CASSLARGRITEAFF.

Written as DNA, the CDR3 is TGTGCCAGCAACCGGGTCCTGGAGGTCGGAAACACCATATATTTT. Its protein product is CASNRVLEVGNTIYF. The rearrangement uses TRBV6-5 and TRBJ1-3; D is uncertain. This CDR3 region has 15 residues. From germline, CDR1 is MNHEY and CDR2 SVGAGI. The V gene lost 7 bases and the J gene lost 4 bases, with 17 bases spanning the gap.

Notes on this clone: Other nucleotide sequences from this sample produce the same CDR3. The chain joins TRBV30 to TRBJ1-1; 8 bases match TRBD1. CDR3 length: 13 amino acids. Per the germline V gene, CDR1 is GTSNPN and CDR2 is SVGIG (reference sequence). After removal of 5 bases from V and 0 bases from J, the junction contained 2 bases not matched to a gene. This chain's CDR3 is CAWAGGMNTEAFF. CDR3 in DNA: TGTGCCTGGGCAGGGGGCATGAACACTGAAGCTTTCTTT.

The chain combines TRBV7-3 with TRBJ1-1; 8 nucleotides align to TRBD1. J lost 3 bases, V lost 3 bases, and 0 bases had no gene match. CDR1 and CDR2 (germline): SGHTA, FQGTGA. The CDR3 is made up of 13 amino acids. The chain's CDR3 is CASSLDRDTEAFF. The CDR3, as DNA: TGTGCCAGCAGCTTGGACAGGGACACTGAAGCTTTCTTT. Full variable domain (rest looked up from reference TRBV7-3 and TRBJ1-1): GAGVSQTPSNKVTEKGKYVELRCDPISGHTALYWYRQSLGQGPEFLIYFQGTGAADDSGLPNDRFFAVRPEGSVSTLKIQRTERGDSAVYLCASSLDRDTEAFFGQGTRLTVV.

The chain links TRBV7-2 to TRBJ2-2; possible D gene TRBD2, 6 bases. Per the germline V gene, CDR1 is SGHTA and CDR2 is FQGNSA. The CDR3 contains 15 residues. Deletions cut 7 bases from V and 2 bases from J, with 14 bases between. Here the CDR3 reads CASITHSGNTGELFF. CDR3 DNA: TGTGCCAGCATAACTCATAGCGGAAACACCGGGGAGCTGTTTTTT.

This clone occurred a few times. This sequence joins TRBV7-2 and TRBJ1-5, with 8 bases fitting TRBD1. V lost 5 bases, J lost 3 bases, and 6 bases stayed unmatched. The CDR3 is 15 residues long. Germline V CDR1 and CDR2: SGHTA, FQGNSA. The CDR3 DNA reads TGTGCCAGCAGCCAGAGGACAGGGATCAATCAGCCCCAGCATTTT. It encodes CASSQRTGINQPQHF. The full variable domain, with the rest looked up from reference TRBV7-2 and TRBJ1-5, is GAGVSQSPSNKVTEKGKDVELRCDPISGHTALYWYRQSLGQGLEFLIYFQGNSAPDKSGLPSDRFSAERTGGSVSTLTIQRTQQEDSAVYLCASSQRTGINQPQHFGDGTRLSIL.

V usage is TRBV7-9 and J usage is TRBJ2-7; D is ambiguous. The V gene's germline CDR1 is SEHNR and CDR2 FQNEAQ (reference sequence). V lost 1 base to trimming and J lost 6 bases, with 13 bases between them. The CDR3 has 14 amino acids. CDR3 amino acids: CASSLGHPKLEQYF. The CDR3 DNA reads TGTGCCAGCAGCTTAGGACATCCGAAACTCGAGCAGTACTTC.

A single count supports this clone. J is TRBJ2-3 and V is TRBV15, with D unresolved. CDR3 length: 14 amino acids. V dropped 5 bases and J dropped 1 base, with 10 bases sitting between them. Germline V gene sequence: CDR1 LNHNV, CDR2 YYDKDF (reference sequence). DNA of the CDR3: TGTGCCACCAGCTTCGATTCGGGCACAGATACGCAGTATTTT. Translating it yields CATSFDSGTDTQYF.

This clone was detected a few times. The chain recombines TRBV18 with TRBJ1-5; the D gene is possibly TRBD1 (5 bases). The CDR3 extends over 13 amino acids. V lost 7 bases and J lost 0, with 7 bases in between. CDR1 and CDR2 (germline): KGHSH, LQKENI. CDR3 sequence: CASLQDSNQPQHF. The DNA for the CDR3 is TGTGCCAGCTTACAGGATAGCAATCAGCCCCAGCATTTT.

The rearrangement links TRBV19 to TRBJ1-6; no definite D call. The germline gives CDR1 LNHDA, CDR2 SQIVND (reference sequence). V lost 6 bases to trimming and J lost 0 bases, with 18 bases between them. The CDR3 is 18 residues long. The CDR3 sequence: CASSRVAPRSSYNSPLHF. As DNA, the CDR3 is TGTGCCAGTAGCCGGGTCGCACCGAGGAGCTCCTATAATTCACCCCTCCACTTT.

The sample holds one count of this clone. CDR3 sequence reads: CASSRPAGPIGNEQFF. The DNA for the CDR3 is TGTGCCAGCAGCCGACCAGCGGGACCGATCGGGAATGAGCAGTTCTTC. The chain is built from TRBV28 and TRBJ2-1; 7 nucleotides align to TRBD2. The CDR3 has 16 residues. The V gene end was trimmed by 6 bases and the J gene end by 7 bases; junction bases not matched to a gene: 15. The V gene's germline CDR1 is MDHEN and CDR2 SYDVKM.

The rearrangement joins TRBV3-1 (or the pseudogene TRBV3-2) to TRBJ1-3; perhaps TRBD1 as D (6 bases). V lost 4 bases to trimming and J lost 3 bases, with 13 bases between them. CDR1 LGHDT and CDR2 YNNKEL come from the germline V gene (reference sequence). This CDR3 has 15 amino acids. For the CDR3, the DNA is TGTGCCAGCAGCCCACTATGGGGGCATGGAAACACCATATATTTT. Translated, it gives CASSPLWGHGNTIYF.

In this sample, this clone turned up a few times. The V call is TRBV12-3 or TRBV12-4, the J call TRBJ1-3; D remains unclear. The length of the CDR3 is 11 residues. The V end was cut by 9 bases, the J end by 1 base, with 4 bases between. The CDR3 nucleotides read TGTGCCAGGTCTTCTGGAAACACCATATATTTT. Translated, it gives CARSSGNTIYF.

The chain couples TRBV18 to TRBJ1-1, with a possible D match to TRBD1 (5 bases). The CDR3 runs to 18 residues. Germline V gene lookup returns CDR1 KGHSH and CDR2 LQKENI. Between the trimmed V and J ends, which lost 1 base and 1 base, there was a span of 19 bases. The CDR3 spells CASSPLGIGGFRNTEAFF. For the CDR3, the DNA is TGTGCCAGCTCACCACTCGGTATTGGGGGGTTTAGGAACACTGAAGCTTTCTTT.

The chain carries TRBV12-3 or TRBV12-4 and TRBJ2-2, with a tentative D call TRBD1 (5 bases). CDR3 size: 13 residues. Trimming pared 5 bases from V and 7 bases from J, leaving 11 bases between. The CDR3 region has the DNA TGTGCCAGCAGTCCTCAGGGAATCGGGGAGCTGTTTTTT. Its translation is CASSPQGIGELFF.

The chain is built from TRBV19 and TRBJ1-5; maybe TRBD1 (6 bases). The V end lost 9 bases, the J end lost 7 bases, and 22 bases lay between the germline ends. Germline V CDR1 and CDR2: LNHDA, SQIVND (reference sequence). CDR3 length: 15 residues. The CDR3 DNA is TGTGCCAGGGGGACGGGACACGGTAATAACCAGCCCCAGCATTTT. Protein product: CARGTGHGNNQPQHF.